A selection of T cell receptor beta chains follows, all from one sample in a study of identical twins. TCRdb called the 5' RACE reads again in MiXCR, with one record for every CDR3 protein. This table holds fewer than 900,000 distinct CDR3 sequences, about 20% found once. Another study also made use of these data, one on T cells expressing NK-cell markers.

Source material: PBMCs. The receptor set was obtained from a woman aged 18-30 years in good health. The CDR3 runs from the conserved cysteine through the conserved F or W. A D gene is named only where the DNA matches it firmly. Size tells how often a clone was seen (once, few, many) or the class of an expanded clone, and some rows leave it out.

v_gene,d_gene,abundance,j_gene,CDR3aa,CDR3nt
TRBV4-3,TRBD2,few,TRBJ2-1,CASSPRTSGMNEQFF,TGCGCCAGCAGCCCACGGACTAGCGGGATGAATGAGCAGTTCTTC
TRBV5-1,-,few,TRBJ2-1,CASSFVQGNNEQFF,TGCGCCAGCAGCTTTGTACAGGGAAACAATGAGCAGTTCTTC
TRBV6-1,TRBD2,-,TRBJ2-1,CASSELGSGTPRF,TGTGCCAGCAGTGAACTCGGTAGCGGGACGCCACGGTTC
TRBV5-1,TRBD2,many,TRBJ2-1,CASSSGLAGGSSYNEQFF,TGCGCCAGCAGCTCAGGACTAGCGGGGGGCAGCTCCTACAATGAGCAGTTCTTC
TRBV11-2,-,few,TRBJ2-1,CASSLVDPSSYNEQFF,TGTGCCAGCAGCTTAGTCGACCCGAGCTCCTACAATGAGCAGTTCTTC
TRBV12-3/TRBV12-4,-,-,TRBJ2-5,CASRIMDGTQYF,TGTGCCAGCAGGATAATGGATGGGACCCAGTACTTC
TRBV11-3,-,few,TRBJ2-1,CASSVTGFYNEQFF,TGTGCCAGCAGCGTTACAGGGTTCTACAATGAGCAGTTCTTC
TRBV10-1,-,-,TRBJ1-4,CASSEAGEEEKLFF,TGCGCCAGCAGTGAAGCAGGGGAAGAAGAAAAACTGTTTTTT
TRBV6-5,-,-,TRBJ2-1,CASSYSSSGVGYNEQFF,TGTGCCAGCAGTTACTCGAGTTCGGGGGTAGGCTACAATGAGCAGTTCTTC
TRBV20-1,TRBD2,few,TRBJ2-3,CSARDPRAGSTDTQYF,TGCAGTGCTAGAGACCCGCGAGCGGGGAGCACAGATACGCAGTATTTT
TRBV6-1,-,few,TRBJ2-2,CASSPGTITGELFF,TGTGCCAGCAGCCCCGGGACAATTACCGGGGAGCTGTTTTTT
TRBV7-9,-,-,TRBJ2-3,CASSPTLSGTDTQYF,TGTGCCAGCAGCCCGACTCTATCTGGCACAGATACGCAGTATTTT
TRBV4-3,TRBD1,-,TRBJ1-3,CASSQTGAAGNTIYF,TGCGCCAGCAGCCAAACAGGGGCTGCTGGAAACACCATATATTTT
TRBV20-1,TRBD2,few,TRBJ2-3,CSIASGGTDTQYF,TGCAGTATAGCTAGCGGGGGAACAGATACGCAGTATTTT
TRBV5-1,TRBD1,-,TRBJ2-4,CASTRKGQGAKNIQYF,TGCGCCAGCACCCGTAAGGGACAGGGGGCCAAAAACATTCAGTACTTC
TRBV29-1,TRBD2,few,TRBJ2-3,CSVAAAGGDTQYF,TGCAGCGTTGCGGCAGCGGGGGGAGATACGCAGTATTTT
TRBV30,-,once,TRBJ2-3,CAWSSSRIQRGDTQYF,TGTGCCTGGAGTTCCTCTCGAATTCAACGAGGAGATACGCAGTATTTT
TRBV29-1,-,-,TRBJ2-1,CSVHSRGYYNEQFF,TGCAGCGTTCATTCACGGGGATACTACAATGAGCAGTTCTTC
TRBV25-1,-,few,TRBJ2-3,CASSGTSISPDTQYF,TGTGCCAGCAGTGGAACTAGTATTTCTCCAGATACGCAGTATTTT
TRBV5-5,TRBD2,few,TRBJ2-5,CASTLPSGRGETQYF,TGTGCCAGCACCCTTCCTAGCGGGAGAGGGGAGACCCAGTACTTC
TRBV15,-,-,TRBJ2-1,CATSGGRKRSSYNEQFF,TGTGCCACCAGCGGAGGAAGAAAGCGGAGCTCCTACAATGAGCAGTTCTTC
TRBV20-1,TRBD2,many,TRBJ2-5,CSAPTSGSETQYF,TGCAGTGCCCCGACTAGCGGGTCGGAGACCCAGTACTTC
TRBV20-1,-,-,TRBJ1-1,CSARDRRGFHTEAFF,TGCAGTGCTAGAGATAGGAGGGGGTTTCACACTGAAGCTTTCTTT
TRBV12-3/TRBV12-4,-,-,TRBJ2-1,CASSPRRAPPNNEQFF,TGTGCCAGCAGCCCAAGGCGGGCACCCCCAAACAATGAGCAGTTCTTC
TRBV20-1,-,many,TRBJ2-1,CSARTPSRNEQFF,TGCAGTGCTAGGACACCATCGAGAAATGAGCAGTTCTTC
TRBV7-3,-,-,TRBJ1-3,CASSSDMGNTIYF,TGTGCCAGCAGCTCAGACATGGGAAACACCATATATTTT
TRBV27,TRBD1,few,TRBJ2-7,CASSSTGTGHSYEQYF,TGTGCCAGCAGTTCCACCGGGACAGGACACTCCTACGAGCAGTACTTC
TRBV20-1,-,few,TRBJ2-4,CSASNSKNIQYF,TGCAGTGCTAGCAACAGCAAAAACATTCAGTACTTC
TRBV11-3,TRBD2,few,TRBJ2-1,CASSSPGLATFF,TGTGCCAGCAGCTCGCCGGGACTAGCAACGTTCTTC
TRBV7-2,TRBD2,once,TRBJ2-1,CASKSSGRIYNEQFF,TGTGCCAGCAAGAGTAGCGGGAGAATTTACAATGAGCAGTTCTTC
TRBV20-1,TRBD2,-,TRBJ2-5,CSATPSGRRETQYF,TGCAGTGCTACCCCTAGCGGGAGAAGGGAGACCCAGTACTTC
TRBV12-3/TRBV12-4,-,few,TRBJ1-3,CASRYVRNTIYF,TGTGCCAGCAGATACGTCCGAAACACCATATATTTT
TRBV6-1,TRBD1,-,TRBJ2-5,CASIRDRVQETQYF,TGTGCCAGCATCCGGGACAGGGTCCAAGAGACCCAGTACTTC
TRBV3-1,-,-,TRBJ1-1,CASTYLGTSTEAFF,TGTGCCAGCACCTACTTAGGGACCTCCACTGAAGCTTTCTTT
TRBV30,-,few,TRBJ2-1,CACDSPASFF,TGTGCCTGCGACAGTCCTGCCTCTTTCTTC
TRBV20-1,-,-,TRBJ1-5,CSASLVVGGNQPQHF,TGCAGTGCTAGTCTGGTGGTAGGGGGCAATCAGCCCCAGCATTTT